Presented here are 14 T cell receptor beta chains from one specimen sequenced in a study of T-cell memory formation after mild COVID-19. TCRdb recomputed calls from the 5' RACE reads with MiXCR, one row per CDR3 protein. The top ten clones hold about 20% of a sample with roughly 350,000 distinct CDR3 sequences, roughly 15% of them seen once. Sequencing used PBMCs or a T cell subset sorted from them (not recorded which). The receptors originated from a man aged 18 to 30 who had mild COVID-19 (a few samples of this study predate the infection). Cell type and time point are not known.

There are many counts of this clonotype. The CDR3 region has the DNA TGTGCCAGCAGCGTAGAGCCGCGGGTAGACAATGAGCAGTTCTTC. Its translation is CASSVEPRVDNEQFF. The rearrangement uses TRBV9 and TRBJ2-1, with D perhaps matching TRBD2 (5 bases). The CDR3 runs to 15 residues. The V end was cut by 0 bases, the J end by 5 bases, with 12 bases between. In germline, CDR1 is SGDLS, CDR2 YYNGEE.

This rearrangement joins TRBV6-1 to TRBJ2-7, with D perhaps assigned TRBD1 or TRBD2 (6 bases each). Germline CDR1 MNHNS, CDR2 SASEGT. The CDR3 is 15 amino acids. With 0 bases removed from V and 0 bases from J, the gap between germline ends came to 9 bases. DNA for the CDR3: TGTGCCAGCAGTGAAGCGAGGGGGGCCTCCTACGAGCAGTACGTC. Amino acids: CASSEARGASYEQYV.

The chain combines TRBV18 with TRBJ2-7, with 9 bases matching TRBD1. CDR3 length: 14 amino acids. J gave up 6 bases and V 3 bases, and 6 bases lay outside the gene matches. Germline V gene lookup returns CDR1 KGHSH and CDR2 LQKENI. CDR3 region: CASSPGGQGSEQYF. In nucleotides, the CDR3 is TGTGCCAGCTCACCTGGGGGACAGGGATCCGAGCAGTACTTC.

This clonotype came up a few times. The rearrangement uses TRBV7-2 and TRBJ1-1; D not resolved. Trimming stripped 2 bases from V and 0 bases from J, with 10 bases between. From germline, CDR1 is SGHTA and CDR2 FQGNSA. This CDR3 has 15 residues. The chain's CDR3 is CASSLRAGMNTEAFF. For the CDR3, the DNA is TGTGCCAGCAGCTTAAGGGCAGGCATGAACACTGAAGCTTTCTTT.

The rearrangement uses TRBV29-1 and TRBJ1-1; D gene uncertain. V lost 4 bases and J 8 bases, leaving 20 bases between the germline ends. The CDR3 has 14 amino acids. Germline V lookup: CDR1 SQVTM, CDR2 ANQGSEA. As DNA, the CDR3 is TGCAGCGTTGTGAGGTTTGAGGGAAGTTTAGAAGCTTTCTTT. Its protein product is CSVVRFEGSLEAFF.

The chain recombines TRBV6-5 with TRBJ2-5, with a tentative D call TRBD2 (6 bases). Germline CDR1 MNHEY, CDR2 SVGAGI. The length of the CDR3 is 14 residues. Trimming stripped 6 bases from V and 0 bases from J, with 11 bases between. CDR3 amino acids: CASRSAGYQETQYF. In nucleotides, the CDR3 is TGTGCCAGCAGGAGTGCGGGGTACCAAGAGACCCAGTACTTC.

The rearrangement uses TRBV9 and TRBJ1-2, with D possibly matching TRBD1 (6 bases). V lost 0 bases to trimming and J lost 4 bases, with 7 bases between them. The CDR3 covers 13 residues. CDR1 and CDR2 (germline): SGDLS, YYNGEE. CDR3 bases: TGTGCCAGCAGCGTAGTGGGGGCCTATGGCTACACCTTC. It translates to CASSVVGAYGYTF.

The V and J genes are TRBV2 and TRBJ2-1; a weak D match, TRBD2 (5 bases). CDR3 length: 12 amino acids. Per the germline V gene, CDR1 is SNHLY and CDR2 is FYNNEI. The V gene lost 4 bases and the J gene lost 10 bases, with 11 bases spanning the gap. CDR3 loop: CASSGGTGEQFF. CDR3 in DNA: TGTGCCAGCAGTGGAGGTACGGGGGAGCAGTTCTTC.

V and J are TRBV27 and TRBJ2-7; a weak D match, TRBD1 (6 bases). Trimming pared 5 bases from V and 1 base from J, leaving 12 bases between. CDR1 is MNHEY and CDR2 is SMNVEV in the germline V gene (reference sequence). This CDR3 region has 14 residues. For the CDR3, the DNA is TGTGCCAGCAGTCTGAACAGGGATTCCTACGAGCAGTACGTC. Protein sequence: CASSLNRDSYEQYV.

This clonotype appeared a few times. The rearrangement links TRBV7-2 to TRBJ1-5; no definite D call. V was pared by 4 bases and J by 9 bases, with 16 bases between. The CDR3 contains 14 residues. Germline V lookup: CDR1 SGHTA, CDR2 FQGNSA. The CDR3 nucleotides read TGTGCCAGCAGCTCTAACGTCTCACCGGGGCCCCAGCATTTT. Its translation: CASSSNVSPGPQHF.

V and J are TRBV6-5 and TRBJ1-1; TRBD1 matches at 9 bases. With V trimmed by 4 bases and J by 7 bases, 7 bases remained unmatched. The CDR3 is made up of 14 amino acids. Germline assignment: CDR1 MNHEY and CDR2 SVGAGI. CDR3 DNA: TGTGCCAGCAGTTCCAACAGGGGGCGAGGTGAAGCTTTCTTT. The encoded protein is CASSSNRGRGEAFF.

In this sample, this clonotype turned up a few times. The V and J genes are TRBV30 and TRBJ2-6; D not resolved. This CDR3 is built from 14 residues. The germline V gene encodes CDR1 GTSNPN and CDR2 SVGIG (reference sequence). Between the trimmed V and J ends, which lost 1 base and 1 base, there was a span of 5 bases. The CDR3 loop is CAWSGQSGANVLTF. The DNA of the CDR3 is TGTGCCTGGAGTGGGCAATCTGGGGCCAACGTCCTGACTTTC.

V usage is TRBV4-1 and J usage is TRBJ2-5; 15 bases are a match to TRBD2. The CDR3 has 18 residues. The V segment lost 6 bases and the J segment 2 bases; nucleotides outside the gene matches: 10. Per the germline V gene, CDR1 is MGHRA and CDR2 is YSYEKL. The chain's CDR3 is CASRPGLAGGHMQETQYF. CDR3 DNA: TGCGCCAGCAGGCCCGGACTAGCGGGGGGGCACATGCAAGAGACCCAGTACTTC.

The CDR3 bases are TGTGCCAGCAGCCCCGGGGGGCGTGTAACCGGGGAGCTGTTTTTT. This sequence encodes CASSPGGRVTGELFF. The chain combines TRBV3-1 with TRBJ2-2; maybe TRBD2 (7 bases). CDR3 length: 15 residues. Germline V lookup: CDR1 LGHDT, CDR2 YNNKEL (reference sequence). V was cut by 4 bases and J by 5 bases, with 14 bases left in between.